A single sample gave rise to the 32 T cell receptor beta chains below, sequenced in a study of shared T cell receptors in the human thymus. Assay: immunoSEQ multiplex PCR; the TCRdb copy retains only in-frame clones and omits some. In the table there are hundreds of thousands of clones, 87% of which are singletons. The same sample was also studied in work on human thymus T cells.

Sequencing used thymocytes. Receptors were obtained from a boy less than two years old with a congenital heart defect.

This clone appeared a single time. The rearrangement uses TRBV15 and TRBJ2-7; possible D gene TRBD1, 5 bases. The CDR3 sequence is 14 residues long. The V gene's germline CDR1 is LNHNV and CDR2 YYDKDF (reference sequence). Trimming left V 1 base short and J 7 bases short, with 14 bases between. CDR3 protein: CATSRVLRVKEQYF. The CDR3 region has the DNA TGTGCCACCAGCAGAGTTCTCAGGGTAAAGGAGCAGTACTTC.

This clone was observed a handful of times. The rearrangement joins TRBV4-3 to TRBJ2-1, with TRBD2 matching over 7 bases. Germline V lookup: CDR1 LGHNA, CDR2 YSLEER. The CDR3 totals 16 residues. Trimming took 2 bases from V and 7 from J; bases not matched to a gene: 11. Here the CDR3 reads CASSQFKWRELNEQFF. CDR3 sequence (DNA): TGCGCCAGCAGCCAATTTAAATGGCGGGAGTTGAATGAGCAGTTCTTC.

This rearrangement joins TRBV30 to TRBJ1-5; 7 bases map to TRBD1. This CDR3 contains 14 residues. Germline-derived CDR1 and CDR2 are GTSNPN and SVGIG (reference sequence). The J segment lost 2 bases and the V segment lost 2 bases, leaving 3 bases of the junction unmatched. As DNA, the CDR3 is TGTGCCTGGAGTATAGGGGGCGGCAATCAGCCCCAGCATTTT. Residues: CAWSIGGGNQPQHF.

The chain combines TRBV19 with TRBJ1-5, with 9 bases aligning to TRBD1. Germline values: CDR1 LNHDA, CDR2 SQIVND (reference sequence). CDR3 length: 17 residues. Trimming at V came to 3 bases and at J to 7 bases, leaving 13 bases not matched to a gene. The CDR3, as DNA: TGTGCCAGTAGTATCTCCCACCTCGGGACAGGGTGGCAGCCCCAGCATTTT. This gives the protein CASSISHLGTGWQPQHF.

There are a few counts of this clone. The gene calls are TRBV2 and TRBJ1-2; D is perhaps TRBD1 (6 bases). Germline V CDR1 and CDR2: SNHLY, FYNNEI. V lost 6 bases and J 9 bases, leaving 17 bases between the germline ends. The CDR3 consists of 13 residues. In DNA form, the CDR3 reads TGTGCCAGCAGCCTTGGACAGCGTGACCGCTACACCTTC. Amino acid sequence: CASSLGQRDRYTF.

Remarks on this clone: Other DNA sequences within the sample encode an identical CDR3. The V call is TRBV29-1, the J call TRBJ1-1, with D hard to call. The ends were cut back, 4 bases at V and 4 bases at J, with 7 bases in the middle. The CDR3 runs 11 residues. Germline loops: CDR1 SQVTM, CDR2 ANQGSEA. CDR3 bases: TGCAGCGTTGGGGGAGGCACTGAAGCTTTCTTT. This gives the protein CSVGGGTEAFF.

The chain uses TRBV30 and TRBJ2-1; maybe TRBD2 (6 bases). Germline V gene data show CDR1 as GTSNPN and CDR2 as SVGIG (reference sequence). The CDR3 runs 17 residues. With 2 bases removed from V and 0 bases from J, the gap between germline ends came to 17 bases. CDR3 sequence (DNA): TGTGCCTGGAGTTCAAGGAGCGGGCCTCACTCCTACAATGAGCAGTTCTTC. Translating gives CAWSSRSGPHSYNEQFF.

The CDR3 DNA reads as TGTGCCAGCAGCTTAGTTCCAGGGTGGTATGGCTACACCTTC. The encoded protein is CASSLVPGWYGYTF. This rearrangement joins TRBV11-2 to TRBJ1-2; D perhaps matches TRBD1 (5 bases). V dropped 1 base and J dropped 5 bases, with 11 bases sitting between them. The germline gives CDR1 SGHAT, CDR2 FQNNGV. The CDR3 spans 14 residues.

This clone came up a few times. The chain uses TRBV28 and TRBJ2-2; TRBD1 matches 11 bases. CDR1 and CDR2 from the germline V gene are MDHEN and SYDVKM. The CDR3 is 16 amino acids. V lost 6 bases, J lost 2 bases, and 5 bases stayed unmatched. The CDR3 DNA reads as TGTGCCAGCAGCGGCGGGACAGGGGGAAACACCGGGGAGCTGTTTTTT. As protein: CASSGGTGGNTGELFF.

The chain carries TRBV7-3 and TRBJ2-2; D unresolved. Looked up from germline, CDR1 is SGHTA and CDR2 is FQGTGA. V was shortened by 5 bases and J by 1 base, with 5 bases between the two germline ends. CDR3 length equals 13 residues. The CDR3 nucleotides read TGTGCCAGCAGCCCGGGGAACACCGGGGAGCTGTTTTTT. Translation gives CASSPGNTGELFF.

This clone was seen a single time. This chain connects TRBV7-9 to TRBJ2-7, with 11 bases fitting TRBD1. V lost 5 bases, J lost 2 bases, and 5 bases stayed unmatched. The CDR3 extends over 15 amino acids. CDR1 is SEHNR and CDR2 is FQNEAQ in the germline V gene (reference sequence). The chain's CDR3 is CASSPGTGGPYEQYF. In nucleotides, the CDR3 is TGTGCCAGCAGCCCTGGGACAGGGGGGCCCTACGAGCAGTACTTC. Complete variable domain (other parts from reference TRBV7-9 and TRBJ2-7): DTGVSQNPRHKITKRGQNVTFRCDPISEHNRLYWYRQTLGQGPEFLTYFQNEAQLEKSRLLSDRFSAERPKGSFSTLEIQRTEQGDSAMYLCASSPGTGGPYEQYFGPGTRLTVT.

The chain uses TRBV7-8 and TRBJ2-1; 7 bases fit TRBD2. The CDR3 contains 17 residues. Germline trimming cut 2 bases from V and 0 bases from J; bases unmatched to any gene: 7. Germline V CDR1 and CDR2: SGHVS, FQNEAQ. The CDR3 bases are TGTGCCAGCAGCTTAAAAGTTGCGGGGGACTCCTACAATGAGCAGTTCTTC. It codes for CASSLKVAGDSYNEQFF.

The J gene is TRBJ2-7, the V gene TRBV18; 9 positions match TRBD2. Germline V lookup: CDR1 KGHSH, CDR2 LQKENI. V shed 3 bases, J shed 4 bases, and the junction held 7 bases outside the gene matches. CDR3 length: 15 residues. DNA for the CDR3: TGTGCCAGCTCACCCGCTAGCGGGGCATTATACGAGCAGTACTTC. Translation gives CASSPASGALYEQYF. Full variable domain (remainder filled in from reference TRBV18 and TRBJ2-7): NAGVMQNPRHLVRRRGQEARLRCSPMKGHSHVYWYRQLPEEGLKFMVYLQKENIIDESGMPKERFSAEFPKEGPSILRIQQVVRGDSAAYFCASSPASGALYEQYFGPGTRLTVT.

The chain has TRBV10-2 and TRBJ2-1; 7 bases match TRBD2. The V gene end was trimmed by 3 bases and the J gene end by 6 bases; junction bases not matched to a gene: 8. Germline CDR1 is WSHSY and CDR2 is SAAADI. The CDR3 is 15 amino acids. CDR3 sequence reads: CASSDTAGTPNEQFF. The CDR3 DNA sequence: TGCGCCAGCAGTGACACAGCGGGAACGCCCAATGAGCAGTTCTTC.

This chain uses TRBV5-6 with TRBJ1-2; 7 bases fit TRBD1. J lost 8 bases, V lost 0 bases, and 7 bases had no gene match. Germline V gives CDR1 SGHDT, CDR2 YYEEEE. This CDR3 comprises 14 residues. The DNA for the CDR3 is TGTGCCAGCAGCTTGGCTGACAGGGTAGAAGGCTACACCTTC. This translates into CASSLADRVEGYTF.

The chain couples TRBV25-1 to TRBJ2-5; TRBD1 might be the D (6 bases). The germline gives CDR1 MGHDK, CDR2 SYGVNS. The ends were cut back, 1 base at V and 2 bases at J, with 11 bases in the middle. This CDR3 has 15 residues. In DNA form, the CDR3 reads TGTGCCAGCAGTGAATGGACAGTCACGCAAGAGACCCAGTACTTC. Translating it yields CASSEWTVTQETQYF.

The rearrangement uses TRBV27 and TRBJ1-2; 11 bases line up with TRBD1. Trimming removed 4 bases from V and 0 bases from J; junction bases left unmatched: 4. CDR1 and CDR2 (germline): MNHEY, SMNVEV (reference sequence). This CDR3 has 16 residues. The CDR3 nucleotides are TGTGCCAGCAGTTGGACAGGGGGCTCATCTAACTATGGCTACACCTTC. Translated, it gives CASSWTGGSSNYGYTF.

This clone was seen only a few times. V and J are TRBV6-6 and TRBJ2-1, with 13 bases lining up with TRBD2. Germline assignment: CDR1 MNHNY and CDR2 SVGAGI (reference sequence). The CDR3 consists of 15 residues. The J segment lost 7 bases and the V segment lost 6 bases, leaving 6 bases of the junction unmatched. CDR3 in DNA: TGTGCCAGCAGCCTCGGGACTAGCGGGATGAATGAGCAGTTCTTC. Translated: CASSLGTSGMNEQFF.

The V and J genes are TRBV10-1 and TRBJ2-7; possibly TRBD1 for D (5 bases). Germline CDR1 is WNHNN and CDR2 is SYGVQD (reference sequence). The CDR3 is made up of 13 amino acids. V was cut by 4 bases and J by 3 bases, with 10 bases left in between. The DNA for the CDR3 is TGCGCCAGCAGTGGGACACTGCTCTACGAGCAGTACTTC. Protein sequence: CASSGTLLYEQYF.

The chain links TRBV19 to TRBJ1-1; TRBD1 might be the D (6 bases). Germline V gives CDR1 LNHDA, CDR2 SQIVND (reference sequence). The germline V and J ends were trimmed by 4 bases and 3 bases, with 9 bases remaining between them. The CDR3 consists of 13 residues. Here the CDR3 DNA reads TGTGCCAGTAGTAGGGACACCCACACTGAAGCTTTCTTT. Protein sequence: CASSRDTHTEAFF.

The rearrangement joins TRBV5-6 to TRBJ2-1; D not resolved. V was shortened by 5 bases and J by 9 bases, with 12 bases between the two germline ends. CDR3 size: 12 residues. Per the germline V gene, CDR1 is SGHDT and CDR2 is YYEEEE. The CDR3 DNA reads TGTGCCAGCAGTTTAAAGCCGAGTGAGCAGTTCTTC. This gives the protein CASSLKPSEQFF.

This rearrangement joins TRBV5-4 to TRBJ2-7; 9 bases are a match to TRBD2. The ends lost 2 bases at V and 5 bases at J; junction bases unmatched: 8. CDR1 and CDR2 (germline): SGHNT, YYREEE (reference sequence). The CDR3 totals 15 residues. The CDR3 loop is CASSLSGGPRDEQYF. CDR3 DNA sequence: TGTGCCAGCAGCTTAAGCGGGGGGCCCCGGGACGAGCAGTACTTC.

The rearrangement links TRBV14 to TRBJ1-2, with D unresolved. From germline, CDR1 is SGHDN and CDR2 FVKESK. The CDR3 contains 12 residues. Trimming left V 4 bases short and J 3 bases short, with 6 bases between. The CDR3 nucleotides read TGTGCCAGCAGCCCTGGCCACTATGGCTACACCTTC. This encodes CASSPGHYGYTF.

The chain carries TRBV15 and TRBJ1-5; no firm D call. Per the germline V gene, CDR1 is LNHNV and CDR2 is YYDKDF (reference sequence). V gave up 3 bases and J gave up 2 bases, with 14 bases separating them. The CDR3 contains 16 residues. The CDR3 DNA follows: TGTGCCACCAGCAGGGGTGGAGGGAGTGGCAATCAGCCCCAGCATTTT. Amino acids: CATSRGGGSGNQPQHF. The complete variable domain, with remaining parts taken from reference TRBV15 and TRBJ1-5, reads DAMVIQNPRYQVTQFGKPVTLSCSQTLNHNVMYWYQQKSSQAPKLLFHYYDKDFNNEADTPDNFQSRRPNTSFCFLDIRSPGLGDTAMYLCATSRGGGSGNQPQHFGDGTRLSIL.

This sequence joins TRBV4-1 and TRBJ1-5; no reliable D call. The CDR3 length is 15 residues. CDR1 and CDR2 (germline): MGHRA, YSYEKL. V dropped 5 bases and J dropped 6 bases, with 17 bases sitting between them. CDR3 protein: CASSCPPWGAQPQHF. DNA for the CDR3: TGCGCCAGCAGCTGCCCTCCGTGGGGAGCTCAGCCCCAGCATTTT.

This chain connects TRBV28 to TRBJ1-1, with D tentatively TRBD1 (5 bases). With 2 bases removed from V and 8 bases from J, the gap between germline ends came to 18 bases. The CDR3 sequence is 15 residues long. In germline, CDR1 is MDHEN, CDR2 SYDVKM. DNA of the CDR3: TGTGCCAGCAGTTTAAAGTCCCTCAGGGACTTCGAAGCTTTCTTT. Translation: CASSLKSLRDFEAFF.

The chain carries TRBV4-2 and TRBJ2-3; TRBD2 might be the D (7 bases). The CDR3 sequence is 17 residues long. Per the germline V gene, CDR1 is LGHNA and CDR2 is YNFKEQ. V was shortened by 0 bases and J by 1 base, with 14 bases between the two germline ends. The DNA of the CDR3 is TGTGCCAGCAGCCAAGATTGGGGGGGGCCTCGCACAGATACGCAGTATTTT. It specifies CASSQDWGGPRTDTQYF.

In this sample, this clone turned up once. The rearrangement uses TRBV19 and TRBJ1-5; no reliable D call. Deletions cut 3 bases from V and 5 bases from J, with 20 bases between. This CDR3 contains 17 residues. The germline V gene encodes CDR1 LNHDA and CDR2 SQIVND (reference sequence). The CDR3 bases are TGTGCCAGTAGTATTAACTACCCCAACCCATCATATCAGCCCCAGCATTTT. Translating gives CASSINYPNPSYQPQHF.

The CDR3 is CASSSMVAIYEQYF. For the CDR3, the DNA is TGTGCCAGCAGTTCCATGGTAGCTATCTACGAGCAGTACTTC. The chain couples TRBV6-5 to TRBJ2-7; D unresolved. Trimming pared 4 bases from V and 3 bases from J, leaving 13 bases between. The CDR3 is 14 amino acids. Germline V lookup: CDR1 MNHEY, CDR2 SVGAGI.

The rearrangement links TRBV14 to TRBJ2-5, with TRBD2 matching 11 bases. From germline, CDR1 is SGHDN and CDR2 FVKESK. The CDR3 sequence is 17 residues long. With 4 bases clipped from V and 4 bases from J, the junction kept 11 bases outside the gene matches. The CDR3 nucleotides are TGTGCCAGCAGCCCTCGACTAGCGGGGCCCCAAGGAGAGACCCAGTACTTC. Protein: CASSPRLAGPQGETQYF. Full variable domain (outside the CDR3, taken from reference TRBV14 and TRBJ2-5): EAGVTQFPSHSVIEKGQTVTLRCDPISGHDNLYWYRRVMGKEIKFLLHFVKESKQDESGMPNNRFLAERTGGTYSTLKVQPAELEDSGVYFCASSPRLAGPQGETQYFGPGTRLLVL.

The chain combines TRBV5-1 with TRBJ2-4, with D tentatively TRBD1 (8 bases). From germline, CDR1 is SGHRS and CDR2 YFSETQ. The CDR3 contains 14 residues. V gave up 4 bases and J gave up 6 bases, with 14 bases separating them. The CDR3 region is CASSPQGGGNIQYF. CDR3 bases: TGCGCCAGCAGCCCACAGGGGGGGGGAAACATTCAGTACTTC. The whole variable domain, filled in from reference TRBV5-1 and TRBJ2-4, reads KAGVTQTPRYLIKTRGQQVTLSCSPISGHRSVSWYQQTPGQGLQFLFEYFSETQRNKGNFPGRFSGRQFSNSRSEMNVSTLELGDSALYLCASSPQGGGNIQYFGAGTRLSVL.

Details on this clone: At the DNA level, this CDR3 is encoded by other sequences in the same sample as well. The genes are TRBV5-4 and TRBJ2-7, with TRBD1 matching over 10 bases. Trimming at V came to 5 bases and at J to 2 bases, leaving 7 bases not matched to a gene. CDR1 and CDR2 from the germline V gene are SGHNT and YYREEE (reference sequence). The CDR3 consists of 15 residues. The chain's CDR3 is CASSPGTGVPYEQYF. The CDR3, as DNA: TGTGCCAGCAGTCCCGGGACAGGGGTTCCCTACGAGCAGTACTTC.